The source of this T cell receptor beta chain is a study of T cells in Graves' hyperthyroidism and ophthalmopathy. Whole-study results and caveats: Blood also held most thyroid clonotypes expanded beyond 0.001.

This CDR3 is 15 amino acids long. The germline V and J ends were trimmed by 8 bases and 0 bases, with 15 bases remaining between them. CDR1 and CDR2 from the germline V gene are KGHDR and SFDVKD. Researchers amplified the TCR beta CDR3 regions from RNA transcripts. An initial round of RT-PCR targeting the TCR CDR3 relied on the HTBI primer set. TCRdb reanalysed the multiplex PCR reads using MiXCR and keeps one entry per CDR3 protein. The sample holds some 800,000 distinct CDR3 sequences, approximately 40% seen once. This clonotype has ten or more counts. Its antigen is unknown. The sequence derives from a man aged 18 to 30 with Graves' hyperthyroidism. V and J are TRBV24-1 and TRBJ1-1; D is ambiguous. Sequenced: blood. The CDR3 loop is CATITPGRLNTEAFF. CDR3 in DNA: TGTGCCACCATCACTCCAGGCAGACTGAACACTGAAGCTTTCTTT.